The 23 T cell receptor beta chains presented below share a single source sample, sequenced in a study of monozygotic twins with inflammatory bowel disease. For each CDR3 protein, TCRdb gives one entry from its re-call of the 5' RACE reads, without DNA. The sample table sets out some 89,000 distinct CDR3 sequences. The source material was blood. The receptors shown here come from a human donor with ulcerative colitis or Crohn's disease, or a healthy co-twin of an affected twin (not recorded which).

J is TRBJ2-1 and V is TRBV5-6. The CDR3 consists of 12 residues. The germline V gene encodes CDR1 SGHDT and CDR2 YYEEEE. CDR3 residues: CASSLYGNEQFF.

The chain has TRBV7-9 and TRBJ1-2; there is no DNA to check the TCRdb D call of TRBD1. Germline CDR1 is SEHNR and CDR2 is FQNEAQ (reference sequence). CDR3 length: 14 amino acids. Here the CDR3 reads CASSLFRDSYGYTF.

This chain uses TRBV5-6 with TRBJ2-7; with no DNA, the TCRdb D assignment of TRBD1 cannot be verified. The CDR3 totals 18 residues. The germline V gene has CDR1 SGHDT and CDR2 YYEEEE. The CDR3 here is CASSRQEYQYFFSYEQYF.

J is TRBJ2-7 and V is TRBV24-1; as DNA is missing, the TRBD1 call by TCRdb cannot be tested. CDR3 length: 12 residues. Germline CDR1 reads KGHDR; CDR2 reads SFDVKD. The CDR3 here is CATSDGGFEQYF.

The rearrangement joins TRBV6-5 to TRBJ1-1. The CDR3 length is 12 residues. Germline V gene lookup returns CDR1 MNHEY and CDR2 SVGAGI. The CDR3 here is CASQSANTEAFF.

The chain links TRBV7-2 to TRBJ1-1. The CDR3 loop spans 14 amino acids. Germline assignment: CDR1 SGHTA and CDR2 FQGNSA. The CDR3 sequence is CASSLEGFSTEAFF.

V and J are TRBV5-1 and TRBJ1-2; TCRdb picks TRBD1, but there is no DNA to check that call. The CDR3 has 13 residues. Germline lookup yields CDR1 SGHRS and CDR2 YFSETQ. The CDR3 protein is CASSSMTGFGYTF.

The rearrangement joins TRBV20-1 to TRBJ2-1; the D gene TCRdb calls, TRBD1, cannot be checked with no DNA. The V gene's germline CDR1 is DFQATT and CDR2 SNEGSKA (reference sequence). The CDR3 length is 14 residues. The CDR3 protein is CSAAQGGGYNEQFF.

The rearrangement joins TRBV7-8 to TRBJ2-1. From germline, CDR1 is SGHVS and CDR2 FQNEAQ. The CDR3 consists of 11 residues. CDR3 protein: CASSFNDEQFF.

This chain links TRBV4-2 with TRBJ2-1; TCRdb indicates TRBD1, and absent DNA this call remains unverified. The CDR3 spans 16 residues. The V gene's germline CDR1 is LGHNA and CDR2 YNFKEQ. CDR3 protein: CASSQEDGGAYNEQFF.

This chain links TRBV14 with TRBJ1-5; the TRBD1 assignment by TCRdb is unverifiable without DNA. This CDR3 comprises 13 residues. Germline CDR1 and CDR2: SGHDN and FVKESK. The CDR3 is CASSRDSNQPQHF.

The CDR3 loop reads CASSFPTSTTNYGYTF. The chain employs TRBV5-8 and TRBJ1-2. The length of the CDR3 is 16 residues. CDR1 and CDR2 (germline): SGHTS, YDEGEE.

The chain carries TRBV5-5 and TRBJ2-2. Germline CDR1 and CDR2: SGHKS and YYEKEE (reference sequence). The CDR3 covers 11 residues. CDR3 amino acids: CASSLPGELFF.

The J gene is TRBJ2-2, the V gene TRBV5-8. CDR3 length equals 14 residues. Germline V gives CDR1 SGHTS, CDR2 YDEGEE. CDR3 sequence: CASSLLLRSGELFF. Full variable domain (remainder filled in from reference TRBV5-8 and TRBJ2-2): EAGVTQSPTHLIKTRGQQATLRCSPISGHTSVYWYQQALGLGLQFLLWYDEGEERNRGNFPPRFSGRQFPNYSSELNVNALELEDSALYLCASSLLLRSGELFFGEGSRLTVL.

CDR3 protein: CASSLEQGGEAFF. The chain employs TRBV11-2 and TRBJ1-1; the D gene TCRdb calls, TRBD1, cannot be checked with no DNA. This CDR3 is 13 amino acids long. Germline V gives CDR1 SGHAT, CDR2 FQNNGV.

This sequence joins TRBV12-3 or TRBV12-4 and TRBJ2-1; TCRdb picks TRBD1, but there is no DNA to check that call. This CDR3 has 13 amino acids. This CDR3 is CASSATTGTEQFF.

The V call is TRBV6-5, the J call TRBJ1-1; the D call from TCRdb, TRBD1, cannot be confirmed without DNA. CDR1 and CDR2 from the germline V gene are MNHEY and SVGAGI. The CDR3 has 15 residues. The CDR3 loop is CASSYGGYRETEAFF.

The rearrangement uses TRBV15 and TRBJ2-7; TCRdb selects TRBD1, and the lack of DNA leaves this call unchecked. In germline, CDR1 is LNHNV, CDR2 YYDKDF (reference sequence). This CDR3 region has 16 residues. The CDR3 loop reads CATSRDRAGRFYEQYF.

The chain has TRBV7-9 and TRBJ1-1. The CDR3 consists of 14 residues. Looked up from germline, CDR1 is SEHNR and CDR2 is FQNEAQ (reference sequence). CDR3 sequence: CASSLARRSTEAFF.

The rearrangement links TRBV4-2 to TRBJ2-2; TCRdb's D call, TRBD1, is unchecked because there is no DNA. The CDR3 has 16 amino acids. The germline gives CDR1 LGHNA, CDR2 YNFKEQ. CDR3 residues: CASSQERGGRTGELFF.

Considering frequency, this clonotype is medium-sized. This rearrangement joins TRBV5-1 to TRBJ2-3. Per germline, CDR1 SGHRS and CDR2 YFSETQ. The CDR3 consists of 14 residues. This CDR3 reads CASSSAIYTDTQYF.

The genes are TRBV20-1 and TRBJ1-6. Germline values: CDR1 DFQATT, CDR2 SNEGSKA (reference sequence). The CDR3 is made up of 14 amino acids. The CDR3 sequence: CSASIGRLNSPLHF.

The chain has TRBV6-1 and TRBJ2-1; TCRdb indicates TRBD2, and absent DNA this call remains unverified. The CDR3 consists of 17 residues. CDR1 and CDR2 (germline): MNHNS, SASEGT. The CDR3 sequence: CATRRAGGRSSYNEQFF.